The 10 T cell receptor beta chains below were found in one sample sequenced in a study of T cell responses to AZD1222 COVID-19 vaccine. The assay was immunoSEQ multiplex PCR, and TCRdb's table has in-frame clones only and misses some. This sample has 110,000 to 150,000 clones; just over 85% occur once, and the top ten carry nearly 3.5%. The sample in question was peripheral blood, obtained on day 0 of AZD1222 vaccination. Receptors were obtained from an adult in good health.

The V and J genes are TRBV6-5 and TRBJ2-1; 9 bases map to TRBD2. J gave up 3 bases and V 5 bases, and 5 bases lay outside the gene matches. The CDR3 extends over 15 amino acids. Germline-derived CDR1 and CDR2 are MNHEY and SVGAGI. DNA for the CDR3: TGTGCCAGCAGTCGTAGCGGGAGAGGCTACAATGAGCAGTTCTTC. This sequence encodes CASSRSGRGYNEQFF.

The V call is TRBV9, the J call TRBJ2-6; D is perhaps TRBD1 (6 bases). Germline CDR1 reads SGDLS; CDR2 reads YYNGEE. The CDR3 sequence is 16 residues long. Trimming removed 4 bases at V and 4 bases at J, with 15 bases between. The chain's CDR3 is CASSPTTGFGANVLTF. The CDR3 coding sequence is TGTGCCAGCAGCCCCACCACAGGGTTCGGGGCCAACGTCCTGACTTTC.

The CDR3 loop is CASSQEPTARSGNTIYF. CDR3 in DNA: TGTGCCAGCAGCCAAGAACCGACAGCCCGCTCTGGAAACACCATATATTTT. The chain recombines TRBV4-2 with TRBJ1-3, with D maybe TRBD1 (5 bases). V was clipped by 0 bases and J by 0 bases, with 12 bases between them. Germline V lookup: CDR1 LGHNA, CDR2 YNFKEQ. The CDR3 is 17 amino acids.

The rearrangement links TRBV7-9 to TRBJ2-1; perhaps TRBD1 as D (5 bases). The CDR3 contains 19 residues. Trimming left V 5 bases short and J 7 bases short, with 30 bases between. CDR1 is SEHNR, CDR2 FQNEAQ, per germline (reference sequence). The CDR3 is CASSHVKTGLPFNMNEQFF. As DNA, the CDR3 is TGTGCCAGCAGCCACGTCAAAACAGGCCTTCCTTTTAACATGAATGAGCAGTTCTTC.

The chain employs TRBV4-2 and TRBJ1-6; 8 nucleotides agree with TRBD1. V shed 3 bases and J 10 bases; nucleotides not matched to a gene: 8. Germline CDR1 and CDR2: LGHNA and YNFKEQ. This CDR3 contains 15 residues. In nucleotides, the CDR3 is TGTGCCAGCAGCCACCCGGGACAGGCGGAATCACCCCTCCACTTT. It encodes CASSHPGQAESPLHF.

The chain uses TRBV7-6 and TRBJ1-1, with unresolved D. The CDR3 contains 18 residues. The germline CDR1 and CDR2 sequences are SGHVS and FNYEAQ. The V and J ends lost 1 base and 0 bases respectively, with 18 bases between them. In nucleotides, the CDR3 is TGTGCCAGCAGCTTAGGAGGGAGAGGGAGCGCAATGAACACTGAAGCTTTCTTT. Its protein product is CASSLGGRGSAMNTEAFF.

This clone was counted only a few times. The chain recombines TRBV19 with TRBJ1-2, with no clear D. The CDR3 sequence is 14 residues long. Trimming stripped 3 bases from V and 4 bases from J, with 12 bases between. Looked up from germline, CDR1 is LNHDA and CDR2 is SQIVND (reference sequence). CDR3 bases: TGTGCCAGTAGTATCGTAAGCTCCTTCTATGGCTACACCTTC. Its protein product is CASSIVSSFYGYTF.

The CDR3 nucleotides are TGTGCCAGCAGCAACCCGACTAGCTGGAAGACCCAGTACTTC. Its translation is CASSNPTSWKTQYF. The chain uses TRBV7-2 and TRBJ2-5; 7 positions match TRBD2. The trim removed 5 bases at V and 6 bases at J, leaving 9 bases unmatched. The CDR3 spans 14 residues. CDR1 and CDR2 (germline): SGHTA, FQGNSA.

The CDR3 region is CASSRGTAADTQYF. The CDR3 bases are TGTGCCAGCAGTCGAGGAACGGCGGCAGATACGCAGTATTTT. The chain is built from TRBV28 and TRBJ2-3; D unclear. CDR1 is MDHEN, CDR2 SYDVKM, per germline. The CDR3 runs 14 residues. Trimming cost V 5 bases and J 4 bases, with 13 bases left between them.

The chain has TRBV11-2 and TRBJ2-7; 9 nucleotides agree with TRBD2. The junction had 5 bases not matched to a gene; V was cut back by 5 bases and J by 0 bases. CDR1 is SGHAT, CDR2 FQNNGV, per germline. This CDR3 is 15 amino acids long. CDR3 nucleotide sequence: TGTGCCAGCAGCCGTAGCGGGAGAGGCTCCTACGAGCAGTACTTC. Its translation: CASSRSGRGSYEQYF.